These 29 T cell receptor beta chains were all obtained from the same sample, sequenced in a study of CD8 T cells in Susac syndrome (dated by TCRdb to 2018 to 2020). The library was made by the immunoSEQ multiplex PCR assay. RNA was extracted using the RNeasy kit, and about 0.5 to 1 ug of the RNA was reverse transcribed with random hexamers. TCRdb passed the public sequencing reads through fastp at Q25 and MiXCR, retaining productive beta sequences. Every CDR3 protein is listed once, alongside the most common genes and DNA of its rows. The sample data list over 95,000 distinct CDR3 sequences, and 92% of these were observed just once. The ten biggest clones cover approximately 0.12% of the sample. The specimen sequenced was CD8+ T cells from PBMCs. These TCRs come from a human donor in good health.

This rearrangement joins TRBV11-2 to TRBJ2-1; D is unclear. The V end was cut by 3 bases, the J end by 3 bases, with 3 bases between. Looked up from germline, CDR1 is SGHAT and CDR2 is FQNNGV. The CDR3 has 12 amino acids. The CDR3 region has the DNA TGTGCCAGCAGCTTTAACTACAATGAGCAGTTCTTC. Translation gives CASSFNYNEQFF.

The chain is built from TRBV12-3 or TRBV12-4 and TRBJ2-6, with D perhaps being TRBD1 or TRBD2 (5 bases each). Trimming pared 6 bases from V and 0 bases from J, leaving 15 bases between. The CDR3 has 17 residues. The CDR3 loop reads CASSLRDVPSGANVLTF. DNA of the CDR3: TGTGCCAGCAGCCTCCGGGACGTCCCCTCTGGGGCCAACGTCCTGACTTTC.

This rearrangement joins TRBV6-2 or TRBV6-3 to TRBJ2-7; a possible D gene is TRBD2 (5 bases). The CDR3 consists of 15 residues. Germline lookup yields CDR1 MNHEY and CDR2 SVGEGT. The V and J ends lost 5 bases and 2 bases respectively, with 16 bases between them. CDR3 DNA: TGTGCCAGCAGTACCCCGGAGGTCTTGCCCTACGAGCAGTACTTC. Protein product: CASSTPEVLPYEQYF.

The chain employs TRBV29-1 and TRBJ2-7, with unresolved D. The V end lost 4 bases, the J end lost 1 base, and 8 bases lay between the germline ends. This CDR3 is built from 12 residues. CDR1 is SQVTM, CDR2 ANQGSEA, per germline. CDR3 coding DNA: TGCAGCGTTGCATATGATTCCTACGAGCAGTACTTC. Its translation is CSVAYDSYEQYF.

This chain uses TRBV6-6 with TRBJ2-3; the D gene is possibly TRBD1 (6 bases). Trimming stripped 3 bases from V and 0 bases from J, with 7 bases between. CDR1 MNHNY and CDR2 SVGAGI come from the germline V gene (reference sequence). The CDR3 spans 14 residues. The CDR3 loop is CASSYGQSTDTQYF. The CDR3 nucleotides read TGTGCCAGCAGTTATGGACAGAGCACAGATACGCAGTATTTT.

V and J are TRBV27 and TRBJ1-1, with no clear D. Trimming took off 0 bases at V and 5 bases at J, with 7 bases between the two ends. In germline, CDR1 is MNHEY, CDR2 SMNVEV (reference sequence). This CDR3 spans 13 amino acids. Here the CDR3 DNA reads TGTGCCAGCAGTTTATCGTCCAGTACTGAAGCTTTCTTT. Translation gives CASSLSSSTEAFF.

The chain combines TRBV7-2 with TRBJ1-5, with D perhaps matching TRBD1 (5 bases). The V and J ends lost 1 base and 6 bases respectively, with 13 bases between them. The CDR3 runs 15 residues. The germline V gene has CDR1 SGHTA and CDR2 FQGNSA. The CDR3 DNA is TGTGCCAGCAGCTTAGAATCCAGGGACGGTCAGCCCCAGCATTTT. Residues: CASSLESRDGQPQHF.

The chain employs TRBV4-3 and TRBJ1-1, with a possible D match to TRBD1 (6 bases). Trimming cost V 4 bases and J 4 bases, with 16 bases left between them. Germline lookup yields CDR1 LGHNA and CDR2 YSLEER. The CDR3 covers 15 residues. In DNA, the CDR3 is TGCGCCAGCAGCCCCGACGGAGACAGGCTCACTGAAGCTTTCTTT. Translating it yields CASSPDGDRLTEAFF.

This chain links TRBV6-5 with TRBJ2-1; the D gene is possibly TRBD2 (5 bases). Germline-derived CDR1 and CDR2 are MNHEY and SVGAGI. The CDR3 covers 15 residues. V lost 0 bases to trimming and J lost 8 bases, with 14 bases between them. The CDR3 sequence is CASSYSNGVLDEQFF. CDR3 bases: TGTGCCAGCAGTTACTCGAACGGGGTCTTAGATGAGCAGTTCTTC.

This rearrangement joins TRBV19 to TRBJ2-1; D uncertain. Trimming removed 1 base from V and 3 bases from J, with 7 bases in between. Per the germline V gene, CDR1 is LNHDA and CDR2 is SQIVND (reference sequence). The CDR3 extends over 14 amino acids. The CDR3 region is CASSIGTLYNEQFF. The CDR3 DNA sequence: TGTGCCAGTAGTATAGGTACGCTCTACAATGAGCAGTTCTTC.

The chain uses TRBV19 and TRBJ2-3; no clear D. Germline lookup yields CDR1 LNHDA and CDR2 SQIVND (reference sequence). V lost 3 bases and J 7 bases, leaving 14 bases between the germline ends. This CDR3 is 14 amino acids long. The DNA for the CDR3 is TGTGCCAGTAGTATCTCTGCAGGTCAGAATACGCAGTATTTT. This encodes CASSISAGQNTQYF.

The V call is TRBV7-2, the J call TRBJ2-3, with D hard to call. CDR1 is SGHTA and CDR2 is FQGNSA in the germline V gene. The CDR3 covers 12 residues. Trimming cost V 5 bases and J 2 bases, with 5 bases left between them. The CDR3 protein is CASSPDTDTQYF. The CDR3 bases are TGTGCCAGCAGCCCGGACACAGATACGCAGTATTTT.

This chain joins TRBV6-5 and TRBJ2-1; 9 bases map to TRBD2. Trimming cost V 8 bases and J 4 bases; bases outside gene matches: 9. The CDR3 is made up of 15 amino acids. The V gene's germline CDR1 is MNHEY and CDR2 SVGAGI. In nucleotides, the CDR3 is TGTGCCAGCCTGACGGGAGCGGGGGGTTACAATGAGCAGTTCTTC. Its translation: CASLTGAGGYNEQFF.

V and J are TRBV5-5 and TRBJ2-7; TRBD1 matches at 9 bases. Germline values: CDR1 SGHKS, CDR2 YYEKEE (reference sequence). V dropped 4 bases and J dropped 5; count of bases not matched to a gene: 1. The CDR3 contains 12 residues. The CDR3, as DNA: TGTGCCAGCAGCGGGACAGGGAACGAGCAGTACTTC. Protein product: CASSGTGNEQYF.

This sequence joins TRBV7-2 and TRBJ1-1; the D is unclear. The V end lost 2 bases, the J end lost 6 bases, and 4 bases lay between the germline ends. This CDR3 region has 11 residues. Germline V gene lookup returns CDR1 SGHTA and CDR2 FQGNSA. The CDR3 loop reads CASSLSPEAFF. CDR3 DNA sequence: TGTGCCAGCAGCTTATCACCTGAAGCTTTCTTT.

The CDR3 sequence: CASYHPGAIEQFF. Here the CDR3 DNA reads TGTGCCAGCTACCATCCGGGAGCTATTGAGCAGTTCTTC. This chain links TRBV6-2 or TRBV6-3 with TRBJ2-1, with D possibly being TRBD2 (6 bases). Germline values: CDR1 MNHEY, CDR2 SVGEGT. CDR3 length equals 13 residues. Between the trimmed V and J ends, which lost 8 bases and 9 bases, there was a span of 17 bases.

The V gene is TRBV7-8, the J gene TRBJ2-5; 8 bases are a match to TRBD2. V lost 6 bases to trimming and J lost 9 bases; unmatched junction nucleotides: 12. The CDR3 runs to 14 residues. Germline-derived CDR1 and CDR2 are SGHVS and FQNEAQ. CDR3 loop: CASRPGGAGVPQYF. The CDR3 nucleotides read TGTGCCAGCAGGCCAGGAGGAGCGGGAGTTCCCCAGTACTTC.

This clonotype showed up just once. The rearrangement links TRBV29-1 to TRBJ1-2; TRBD1 matches 7 bases. This CDR3 comprises 15 residues. The germline V gene encodes CDR1 SQVTM and CDR2 ANQGSEA. V lost 6 bases to trimming and J lost 4 bases; unmatched junction nucleotides: 14. CDR3 sequence reads: CSVATGENHFYGYTF. CDR3 sequence (DNA): TGCAGCGTCGCCACAGGGGAAAACCATTTCTATGGCTACACCTTC.

V and J are TRBV3-1 and TRBJ2-1, with D tentatively TRBD2 (6 bases). This CDR3 region has 17 residues. From germline, CDR1 is LGHDT and CDR2 YNNKEL (reference sequence). V dropped 0 bases and J dropped 5 bases, with 17 bases sitting between them. CDR3 bases: TGTGCCAGCAGCCAAGAGGCCAGCGGGCTGTGGCACAATGAGCAGTTCTTC. It encodes CASSQEASGLWHNEQFF.

The chain couples TRBV3-1 to TRBJ2-7; D is tentatively TRBD1 or TRBD2 (5 bases each). V dropped 4 bases and J dropped 0 bases, with 10 bases sitting between them. Germline V gene sequence: CDR1 LGHDT, CDR2 YNNKEL (reference sequence). CDR3 length: 14 residues. CDR3 amino acids: CASSRDLSSYEQYF. The CDR3 DNA reads as TGTGCCAGCAGCCGGGACCTTAGCTCCTACGAGCAGTACTTC.

The chain links TRBV29-1 to TRBJ1-2, with D possibly matching TRBD1 (6 bases). The CDR3 runs 14 residues. Germline CDR1 and CDR2: SQVTM and ANQGSEA. V lost 3 bases, J lost 2 bases, and 13 bases lay in between. Here the CDR3 reads CSVEPTGQNYGYTF. Written as DNA, the CDR3 is TGCAGCGTTGAGCCGACAGGACAGAACTATGGCTACACCTTC.

The chain uses TRBV6-2 or TRBV6-3 and TRBJ1-3; D ambiguous. Germline assignment: CDR1 MNHEY and CDR2 SVGEGT. The ends were cut back, 2 bases at V and 4 bases at J, with 9 bases in the middle. This CDR3 has 14 amino acids. The CDR3, as DNA: TGTGCCAGCAGTTACCTCGAAACGGGAAACACCATATATTTT. Translating it yields CASSYLETGNTIYF.

The chain is built from TRBV10-2 and TRBJ2-3, with TRBD2 matching over 8 bases. CDR1 is WSHSY and CDR2 is SAAADI in the germline V gene. This CDR3 contains 15 residues. V gave up 0 bases and J gave up 4 bases; unmatched junction bases: 3. Here the CDR3 DNA reads TGCGCCAGCAGTGAGTCAGCGGGAGTGGCAGATACGCAGTATTTT. Its protein product is CASSESAGVADTQYF.

The genes are TRBV5-1 and TRBJ2-7; D gene unclear. The CDR3 is made up of 14 amino acids. V lost 3 bases, J lost 6 bases, and 16 bases lay in between. Germline V CDR1 and CDR2: SGHRS, YFSETQ. CDR3 in amino acids: CASSSDPGLAEQYF. The CDR3 DNA reads TGCGCCAGCAGCTCAGACCCAGGCCTCGCCGAGCAGTACTTC.

The chain combines TRBV28 with TRBJ2-7, with D possibly being TRBD1 (5 bases). Germline V gene data show CDR1 as MDHEN and CDR2 as SYDVKM. Trimming left V 8 bases short and J 2 bases short, with 16 bases between. The CDR3 length is 14 residues. The CDR3 bases are TGTGCCAGCCAGACGGACACTGTAACCTACGAGCAGTACTTC. This translates into CASQTDTVTYEQYF.

V gene TRBV19 combines with J gene TRBJ1-1; the D gene is possibly TRBD1 (5 bases). Trimming removed 8 bases from V and 5 bases from J, with 18 bases in between. This CDR3 comprises 14 residues. Germline V gene sequence: CDR1 LNHDA, CDR2 SQIVND (reference sequence). The CDR3 region is CASGTRVGRTEAFF. CDR3 DNA sequence: TGTGCCAGTGGAACCAGGGTTGGCCGGACTGAAGCTTTCTTT.

V usage is TRBV13 and J usage is TRBJ2-3, with 7 bases aligning to TRBD2. Trimming at V came to 4 bases and at J to 4 bases, leaving 8 bases not matched to a gene. Per germline, CDR1 PRHDT and CDR2 FYEKMQ (reference sequence). This CDR3 comprises 15 residues. CDR3 coding DNA: TGTGCCAGCAGCTCCGGGGGGAGGGCAGCAGATACGCAGTATTTT. It specifies CASSSGGRAADTQYF.

This chain uses TRBV11-2 with TRBJ2-5; TRBD2 matches at 9 bases. The germline V gene encodes CDR1 SGHAT and CDR2 FQNNGV. The CDR3 runs to 14 residues. V was pared by 3 bases and J by 5 bases, with 4 bases of the junction left unmatched. In DNA, the CDR3 is TGTGCCAGCAGCTTGGCGGGGGGGCGTGAGACCCAGTACTTC. Encoded protein: CASSLAGGRETQYF. Full variable domain (rest looked up from reference TRBV11-2 and TRBJ2-5): EAGVAQSPRYKIIEKRQSVAFWCNPISGHATLYWYQQILGQGPKLLIQFQNNGVVDDSQLPKDRFSAERLKGVDSTLKIQPAKLEDSAVYLCASSLAGGRETQYFGPGTRLLVL.

The chain employs TRBV29-1 and TRBJ2-2; D is ambiguous. Trimming took 5 bases from V and 6 from J, leaving 4 bases between them. CDR1 and CDR2 from the germline V gene are SQVTM and ANQGSEA. The CDR3 loop spans 10 amino acids. Here the CDR3 DNA reads TGCAGCGTTTCGTCCGGGGAGCTGTTTTTT. Encoded protein: CSVSSGELFF.